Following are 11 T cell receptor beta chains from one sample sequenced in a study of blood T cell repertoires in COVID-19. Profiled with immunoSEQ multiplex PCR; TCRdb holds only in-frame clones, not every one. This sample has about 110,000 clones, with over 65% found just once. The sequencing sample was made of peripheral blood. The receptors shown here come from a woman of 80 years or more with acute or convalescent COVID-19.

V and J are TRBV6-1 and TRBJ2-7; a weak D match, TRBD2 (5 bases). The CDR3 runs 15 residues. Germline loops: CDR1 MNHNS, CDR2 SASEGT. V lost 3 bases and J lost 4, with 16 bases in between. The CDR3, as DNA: TGTGCCAGCAGTGAGGGCGGGTGGGAGATTTACGAGCAGTACTTC. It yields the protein CASSEGGWEIYEQYF.

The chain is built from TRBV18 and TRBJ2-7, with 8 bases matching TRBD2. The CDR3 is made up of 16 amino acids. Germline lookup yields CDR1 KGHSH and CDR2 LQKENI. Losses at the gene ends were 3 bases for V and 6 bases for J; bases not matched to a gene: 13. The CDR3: CASSPSEPGLGVEQYF. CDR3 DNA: TGTGCCAGCTCACCGAGCGAACCGGGACTAGGGGTCGAGCAGTACTTC.

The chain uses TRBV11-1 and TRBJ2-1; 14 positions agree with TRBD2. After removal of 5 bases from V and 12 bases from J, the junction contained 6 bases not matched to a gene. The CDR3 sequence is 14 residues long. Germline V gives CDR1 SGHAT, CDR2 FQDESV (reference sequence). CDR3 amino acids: CASSPGLAGAPQFF. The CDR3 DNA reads TGTGCCAGCAGCCCGGGACTAGCGGGAGCTCCGCAGTTCTTC. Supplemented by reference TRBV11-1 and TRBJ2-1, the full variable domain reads EAEVAQSPRYKITEKSQAVAFWCDPISGHATLYWYRQILGQGPELLVQFQDESVVDDSQLPKDRFSAERLKGVDSTLKIQPAELGDSAMYLCASSPGLAGAPQFFGPGTRLTVL.

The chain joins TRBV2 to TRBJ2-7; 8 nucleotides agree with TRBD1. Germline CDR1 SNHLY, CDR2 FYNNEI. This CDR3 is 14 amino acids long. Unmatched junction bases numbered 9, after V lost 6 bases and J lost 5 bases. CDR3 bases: TGTGCCAGCAGACCAGGACAGGGATGGGACGAGCAGTACTTC. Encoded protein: CASRPGQGWDEQYF.

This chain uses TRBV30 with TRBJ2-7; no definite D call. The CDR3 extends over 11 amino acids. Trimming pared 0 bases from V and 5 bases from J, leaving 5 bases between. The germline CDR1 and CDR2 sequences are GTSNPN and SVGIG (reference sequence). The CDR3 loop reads CAWSVLNEQYF. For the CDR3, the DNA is TGTGCCTGGAGTGTACTTAACGAGCAGTACTTC.

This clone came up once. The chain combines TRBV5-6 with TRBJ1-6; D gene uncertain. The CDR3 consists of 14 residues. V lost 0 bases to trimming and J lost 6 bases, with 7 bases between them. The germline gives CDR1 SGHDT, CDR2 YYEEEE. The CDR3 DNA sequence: TGTGCCAGCAGCTTGGTCCGACTTAATTCACCCCTCCACTTT. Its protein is CASSLVRLNSPLHF.

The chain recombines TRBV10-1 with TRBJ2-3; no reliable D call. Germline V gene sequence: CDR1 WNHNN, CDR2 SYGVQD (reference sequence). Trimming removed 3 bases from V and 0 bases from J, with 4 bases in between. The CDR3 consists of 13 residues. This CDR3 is CASSESSTDTQYF. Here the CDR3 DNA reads TGCGCCAGCAGTGAATCTAGCACAGATACGCAGTATTTT.

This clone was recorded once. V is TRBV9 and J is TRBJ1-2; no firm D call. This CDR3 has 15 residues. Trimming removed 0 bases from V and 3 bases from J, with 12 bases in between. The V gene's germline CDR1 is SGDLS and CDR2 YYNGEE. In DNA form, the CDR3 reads TGTGCCAGCAGCGTAGACGCAGATTCTTACTATGGCTACACCTTC. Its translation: CASSVDADSYYGYTF. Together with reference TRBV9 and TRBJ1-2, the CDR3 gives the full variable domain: DSGVTQTPKHLITATGQRVTLRCSPRSGDLSVYWYQQSLDQGLQFLIQYYNGEERAKGNILERFSAQQFPDLHSELNLSSLELGDSALYFCASSVDADSYYGYTFGSGTRLTVV.

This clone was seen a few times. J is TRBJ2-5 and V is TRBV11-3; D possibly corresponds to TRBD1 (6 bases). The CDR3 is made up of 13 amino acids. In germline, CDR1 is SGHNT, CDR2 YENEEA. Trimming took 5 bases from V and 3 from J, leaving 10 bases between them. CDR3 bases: TGTGCCAGCAGCGAAGGGACAAAAGAGACCCAGTACTTC. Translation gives CASSEGTKETQYF.

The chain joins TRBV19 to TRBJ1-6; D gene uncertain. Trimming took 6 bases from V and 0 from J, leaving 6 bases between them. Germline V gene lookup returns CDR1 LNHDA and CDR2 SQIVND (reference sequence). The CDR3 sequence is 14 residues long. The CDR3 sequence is CASSRNSYNSPLHF. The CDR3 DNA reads TGTGCCAGTAGCAGAAACTCCTATAATTCACCCCTCCACTTT.

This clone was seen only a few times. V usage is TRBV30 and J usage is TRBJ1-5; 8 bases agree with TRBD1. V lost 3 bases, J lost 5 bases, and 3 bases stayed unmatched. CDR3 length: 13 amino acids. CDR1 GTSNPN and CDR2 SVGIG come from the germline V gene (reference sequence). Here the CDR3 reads CAWSAGGDQPQHF. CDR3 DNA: TGTGCCTGGAGCGCAGGGGGCGATCAGCCCCAGCATTTT.